This TCR beta chain was documented in a study of blood T cell repertoires in COVID-19 (dated by TCRdb to 2020 to 2022). Turning to the overall study: The collaborator samples originated in the United States, Italy and Spain and spanned the acute and convalescent phases of COVID-19. The prospective study material was composed of cDNA or gDNA derived from T cells, B-cell-depleted T cells, or PBMCs. Subjects who had been exposed to COVID-19, were actively infected with it, or had recovered from it provided the deeply sampled blood TCRbeta repertoires that made up the dataset. The repertoires were released in a freely available public database meant as a resource for research on the immune response to SARS-CoV-2. Samples came from the ongoing ImmuneRACE study (first 160 participants) plus 1,254 subjects from 6 global collaborators. A de-identified subject ID, COVID-19 status, age in years and sex were almost always included in the sample metadata. Where HLA class I and class II types were available, the types were taken from metadata supplied by the sample provider, not from assay-based typing.

General conclusions and limits of the study: Clinical and demographic metadata were provided uncurated, with the amount varying by source and participant.

TCRbeta CDR3 regions were amplified from genomic DNA by means of the immunoSEQ Assay, a bias-controlled multiplex PCR. For the original study's pipeline: Nucleated cell counts per sample were estimated from amplification of reference gene primers within the assay. Sequence reads were collapsed and filtered to measure the absolute abundance of every unique TCRbeta CDR3 rearrangement. For each sample, productive Simpson clonality was calculated as the square root of Simpson's diversity index across productive rearrangements. In TCRdb, the immuneACCESS table is reduced to in-frame sequences with V and J assigned. These tables do not hold every clone; where another copy was compared, an unresolved V gene accounts for under half, and the others remain unexplained. V and J calls and clone size are copied from that table; D and trimming were computed from the DNA. This sample gives approximately 440,000 clones in total; about 91% of them show up just once. Jointly, the top ten make up 10% to 15% of the sample.

The CDR3 starts with the cysteine, ends with the phenylalanine, and has 16 residues. Only the CDR3 DNA stays, 48 bases, in frame from base 1. The germline V end is reduced by 4 bases and the J end by 9 bases; junction bases left unmatched: 14. The germline V gene provides CDR1 MNHEY and CDR2 SVGAGI. In Seattle, one collaborating source enrolled patients while the infection was active and tracked those patients longitudinally over the course of disease. The collaborating institutions used their own protocols to collect whole blood in K2EDTA tubes. For TCRbeta analysis, collaborators shipped samples as frozen whole blood, isolated PBMCs, or DNA extracted from either of those sample types. About this clone: Its specific antigen is unknown. There are no base qualities to consult, and no much larger clone falls within one base.

The receptor chain draws on TRBV6-5 and TRBJ1-4; TRBD1 matches 7 bases in the middle. This receptor was identified in a woman in her forties or fifties with COVID-19, enrolled during active disease. Sequencing input: peripheral blood. The CDR3 in this case is CASSFYLHGDSKKLFF. The DNA reads as follows: TGTGCCAGCAGTTTCTACCTCCATGGGGACAGTAAAAAACTGTTTTTT.